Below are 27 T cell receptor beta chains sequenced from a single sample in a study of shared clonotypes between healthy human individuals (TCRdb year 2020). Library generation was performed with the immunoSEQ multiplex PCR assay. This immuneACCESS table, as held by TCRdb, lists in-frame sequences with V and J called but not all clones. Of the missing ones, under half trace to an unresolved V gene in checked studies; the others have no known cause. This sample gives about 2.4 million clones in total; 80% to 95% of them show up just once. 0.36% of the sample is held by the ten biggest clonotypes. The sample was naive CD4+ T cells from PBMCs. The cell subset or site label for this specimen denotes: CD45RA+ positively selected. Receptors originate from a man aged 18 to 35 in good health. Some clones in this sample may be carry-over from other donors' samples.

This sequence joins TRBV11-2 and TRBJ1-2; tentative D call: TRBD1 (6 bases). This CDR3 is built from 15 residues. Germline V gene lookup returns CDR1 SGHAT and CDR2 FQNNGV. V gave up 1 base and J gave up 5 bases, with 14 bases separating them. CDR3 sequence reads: CASSLVAGVGYGYTF. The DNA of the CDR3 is TGTGCCAGCAGCTTAGTGGCAGGGGTCGGGTATGGCTACACCTTC.

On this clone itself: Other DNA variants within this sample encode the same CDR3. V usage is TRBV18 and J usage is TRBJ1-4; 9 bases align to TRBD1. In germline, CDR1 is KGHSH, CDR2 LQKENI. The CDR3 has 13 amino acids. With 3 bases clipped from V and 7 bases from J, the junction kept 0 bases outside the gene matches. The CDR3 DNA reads TGTGCCAGCTCACCGGGACAGGGTGAAAAACTGTTTTTT. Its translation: CASSPGQGEKLFF.

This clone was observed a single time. The CDR3 sequence: CASSVELRGLEQFF. The CDR3 coding sequence is TGTGCCAGCAGCGTGGAACTCCGGGGGCTAGAGCAGTTCTTC. The chain uses TRBV9 and TRBJ2-1; either TRBD1 or TRBD2 may fit D (6 bases each). CDR1 and CDR2 from the germline V gene are SGDLS and YYNGEE. The CDR3 spans 14 residues. V lost 2 bases, J lost 10 bases, and 16 bases lay in between.

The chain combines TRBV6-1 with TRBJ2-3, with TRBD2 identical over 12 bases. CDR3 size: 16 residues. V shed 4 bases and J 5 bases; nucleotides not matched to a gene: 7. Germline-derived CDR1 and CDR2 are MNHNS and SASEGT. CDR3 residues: CASSVALAGGGDTQYF. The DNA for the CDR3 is TGTGCCAGCAGTGTTGCTCTAGCGGGAGGGGGAGATACGCAGTATTTT.

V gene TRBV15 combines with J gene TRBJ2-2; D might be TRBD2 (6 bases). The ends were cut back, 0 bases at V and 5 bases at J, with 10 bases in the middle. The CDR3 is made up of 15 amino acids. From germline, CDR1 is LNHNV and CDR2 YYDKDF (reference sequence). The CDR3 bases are TGTGCCACCAGCAGAGAGGAGGGGATGACCGGGGAGCTGTTTTTT. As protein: CATSREEGMTGELFF.

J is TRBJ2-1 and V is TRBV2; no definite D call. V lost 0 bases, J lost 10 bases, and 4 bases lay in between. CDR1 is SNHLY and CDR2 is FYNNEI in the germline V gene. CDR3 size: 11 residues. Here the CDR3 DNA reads TGTGCCAGCAGTGAAGCGTGGGAGCAGTTCTTC. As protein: CASSEAWEQFF.

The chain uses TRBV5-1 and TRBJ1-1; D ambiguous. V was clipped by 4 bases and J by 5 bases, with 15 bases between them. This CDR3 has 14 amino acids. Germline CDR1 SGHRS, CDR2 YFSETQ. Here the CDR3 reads CASSKVAGRTEAFF. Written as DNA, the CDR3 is TGCGCCAGCAGCAAGGTAGCAGGCCGGACTGAAGCTTTCTTT.

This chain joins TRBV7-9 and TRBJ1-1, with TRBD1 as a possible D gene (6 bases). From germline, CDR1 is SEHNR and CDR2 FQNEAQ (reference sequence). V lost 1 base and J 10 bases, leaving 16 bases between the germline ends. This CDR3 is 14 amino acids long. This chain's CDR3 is CASSLDREGFRAFF. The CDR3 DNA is TGTGCCAGCAGCTTAGACAGGGAGGGTTTCAGAGCTTTCTTT.

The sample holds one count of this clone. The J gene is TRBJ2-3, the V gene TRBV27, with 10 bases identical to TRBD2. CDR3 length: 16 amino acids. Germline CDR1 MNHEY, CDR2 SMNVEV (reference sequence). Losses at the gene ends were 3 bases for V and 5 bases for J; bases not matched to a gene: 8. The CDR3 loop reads CASSFPSGREGDTQYF. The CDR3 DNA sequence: TGTGCCAGCAGTTTCCCTAGCGGGAGAGAGGGAGATACGCAGTATTTT.

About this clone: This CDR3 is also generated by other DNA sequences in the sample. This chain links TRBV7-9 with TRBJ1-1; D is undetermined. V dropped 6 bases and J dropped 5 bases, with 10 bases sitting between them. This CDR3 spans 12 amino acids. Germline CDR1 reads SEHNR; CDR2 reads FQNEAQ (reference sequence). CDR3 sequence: CASSWTGTEAFF. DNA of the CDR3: TGTGCCAGCAGTTGGACGGGGACTGAAGCTTTCTTT.

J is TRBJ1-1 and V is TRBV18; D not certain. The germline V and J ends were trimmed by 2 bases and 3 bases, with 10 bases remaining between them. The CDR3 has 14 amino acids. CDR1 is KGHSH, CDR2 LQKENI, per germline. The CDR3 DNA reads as TGTGCCAGCTCACCAACTCGGACGGACACTGAAGCTTTCTTT. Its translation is CASSPTRTDTEAFF. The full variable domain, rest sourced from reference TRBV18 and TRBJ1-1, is NAGVMQNPRHLVRRRGQEARLRCSPMKGHSHVYWYRQLPEEGLKFMVYLQKENIIDESGMPKERFSAEFPKEGPSILRIQQVVRGDSAAYFCASSPTRTDTEAFFGQGTRLTVV.

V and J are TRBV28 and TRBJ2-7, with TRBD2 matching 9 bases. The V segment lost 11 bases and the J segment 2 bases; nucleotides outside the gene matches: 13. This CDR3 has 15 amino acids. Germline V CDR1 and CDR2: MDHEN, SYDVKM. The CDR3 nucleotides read TGTGCCGGATCCGTAGCGGGAGCGGGGGCCTACGAGCAGTACTTC. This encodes CAGSVAGAGAYEQYF.

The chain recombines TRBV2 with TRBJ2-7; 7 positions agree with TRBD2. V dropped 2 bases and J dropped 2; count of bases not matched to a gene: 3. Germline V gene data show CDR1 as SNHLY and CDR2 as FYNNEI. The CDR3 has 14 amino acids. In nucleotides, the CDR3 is TGTGCCAGCAGTGAACAGGGACTAACCTACGAGCAGTACTTC. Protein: CASSEQGLTYEQYF.

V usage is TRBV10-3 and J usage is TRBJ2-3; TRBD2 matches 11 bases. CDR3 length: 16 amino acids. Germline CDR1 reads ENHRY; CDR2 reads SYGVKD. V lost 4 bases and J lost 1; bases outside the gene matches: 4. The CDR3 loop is CAISGKTSGGTDTQYF. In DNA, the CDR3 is TGTGCCATCAGTGGAAAGACTAGCGGGGGCACAGATACGCAGTATTTT.

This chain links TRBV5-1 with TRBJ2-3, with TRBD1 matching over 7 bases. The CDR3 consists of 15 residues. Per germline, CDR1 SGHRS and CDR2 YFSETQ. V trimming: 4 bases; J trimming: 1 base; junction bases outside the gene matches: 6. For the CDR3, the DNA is TGCGCCAGCAGCCCCCGGGACAGCCGCACAGATACGCAGTATTTT. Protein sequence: CASSPRDSRTDTQYF.

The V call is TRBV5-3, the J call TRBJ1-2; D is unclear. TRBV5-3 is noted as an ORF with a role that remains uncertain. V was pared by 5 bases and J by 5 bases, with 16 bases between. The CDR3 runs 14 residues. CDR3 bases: TGTGCCAGAAGAACTGAATATGAACGATATGGCTACACCTTC. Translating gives CARRTEYERYGYTF.

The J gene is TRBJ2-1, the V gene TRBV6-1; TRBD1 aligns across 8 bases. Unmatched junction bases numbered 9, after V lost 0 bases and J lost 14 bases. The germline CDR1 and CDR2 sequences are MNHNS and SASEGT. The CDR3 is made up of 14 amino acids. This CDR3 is CASSEAEDRASEFF. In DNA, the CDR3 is TGTGCCAGCAGTGAAGCTGAGGACAGGGCATCCGAGTTCTTC.

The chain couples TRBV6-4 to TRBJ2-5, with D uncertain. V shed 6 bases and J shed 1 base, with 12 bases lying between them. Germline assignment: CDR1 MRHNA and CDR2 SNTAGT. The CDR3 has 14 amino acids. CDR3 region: CASSPLESQETQYF. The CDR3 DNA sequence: TGTGCCAGCAGCCCCCTGGAGTCCCAAGAGACCCAGTACTTC.

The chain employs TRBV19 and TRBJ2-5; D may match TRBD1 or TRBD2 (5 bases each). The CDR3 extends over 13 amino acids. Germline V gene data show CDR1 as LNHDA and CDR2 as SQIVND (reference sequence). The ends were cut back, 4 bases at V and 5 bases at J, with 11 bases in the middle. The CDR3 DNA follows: TGTGCCAGTAGTAGAGGGGTAGGGGAGACCCAGTACTTC. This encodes CASSRGVGETQYF.

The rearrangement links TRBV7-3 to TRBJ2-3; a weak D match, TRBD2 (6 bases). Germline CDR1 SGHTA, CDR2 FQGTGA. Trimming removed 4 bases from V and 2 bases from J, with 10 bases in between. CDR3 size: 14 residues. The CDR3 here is CASSSGGPTDTQYF. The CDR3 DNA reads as TGTGCCAGCAGCTCCGGAGGGCCCACAGATACGCAGTATTTT.

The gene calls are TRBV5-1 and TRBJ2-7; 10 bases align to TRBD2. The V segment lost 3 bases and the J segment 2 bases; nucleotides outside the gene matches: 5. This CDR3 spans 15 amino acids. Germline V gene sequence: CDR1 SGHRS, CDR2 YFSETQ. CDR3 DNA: TGCGCCAGCAGCTCGGCTAGCGGGGGTGCCTACGAGCAGTACTTC. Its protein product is CASSSASGGAYEQYF.

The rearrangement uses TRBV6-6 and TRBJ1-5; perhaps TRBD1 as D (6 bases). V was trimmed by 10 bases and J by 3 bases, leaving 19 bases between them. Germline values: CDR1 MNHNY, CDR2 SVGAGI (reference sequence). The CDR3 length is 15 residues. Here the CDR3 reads CATAGAIPSNQPQHF. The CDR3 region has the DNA TGTGCCACCGCAGGGGCTATCCCCTCCAATCAGCCCCAGCATTTT.

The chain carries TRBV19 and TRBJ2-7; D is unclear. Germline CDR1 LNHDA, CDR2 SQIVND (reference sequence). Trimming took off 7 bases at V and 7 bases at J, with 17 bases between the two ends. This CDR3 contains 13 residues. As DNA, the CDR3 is TGTGCCAGTACTCCGGGCCAGTCGGGTGAGCAGTACTTC. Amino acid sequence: CASTPGQSGEQYF.

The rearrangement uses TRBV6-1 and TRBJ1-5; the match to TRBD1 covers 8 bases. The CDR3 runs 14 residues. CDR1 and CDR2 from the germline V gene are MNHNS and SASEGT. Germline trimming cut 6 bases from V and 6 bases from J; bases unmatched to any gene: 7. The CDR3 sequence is CASSLQGAIQPQHF. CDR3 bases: TGTGCCAGCAGCCTCCAGGGGGCGATTCAGCCCCAGCATTTT.

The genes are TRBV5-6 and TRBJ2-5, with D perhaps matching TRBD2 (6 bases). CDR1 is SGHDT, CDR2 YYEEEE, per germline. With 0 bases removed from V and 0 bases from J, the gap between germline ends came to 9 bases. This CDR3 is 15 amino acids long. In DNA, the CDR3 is TGTGCCAGCAGCTTGGACGGGAGATACCAAGAGACCCAGTACTTC. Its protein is CASSLDGRYQETQYF.

This CDR3 reads CASSLEQANEKLFF. The CDR3 bases are TGTGCCAGCAGCTTAGAACAGGCAAATGAAAAACTGTTTTTT. The V gene is TRBV7-6, the J gene TRBJ1-4; possible D gene TRBD1, 5 bases. The CDR3 is 14 amino acids. V lost 1 base and J 5 bases, leaving 8 bases between the germline ends. Germline CDR1 is SGHVS and CDR2 is FNYEAQ.

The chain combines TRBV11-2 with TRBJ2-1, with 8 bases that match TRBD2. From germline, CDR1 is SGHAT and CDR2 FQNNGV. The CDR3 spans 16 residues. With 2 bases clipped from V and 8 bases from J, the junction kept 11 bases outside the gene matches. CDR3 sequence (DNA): TGTGCCAGCAGCTTATCAAGTAGCGGGATGATCTATGAGCAGTTCTTC. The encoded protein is CASSLSSSGMIYEQFF.